These 21 T cell receptor beta chains were all obtained from the same sample, sequenced in a study of early T cells in non-severe SARS-CoV-2 infection. TCRdb reprocessed the 5' RACE reads via MiXCR and lists one record per CDR3 protein. The table lists about 100,000 distinct CDR3 sequences, 13% of them singletons, with approximately 2% in the top ten. The material sequenced was whole blood. Every receptor here comes from an adult who was a healthcare worker with PCR-confirmed SARS-CoV-2 infection or an uninfected control (not recorded which).

This clonotype was recorded at least ten times. This chain links TRBV20-1 with TRBJ2-5, with D possibly TRBD2 on 5 matching bases. The CDR3 is made up of 13 amino acids. Germline V lookup: CDR1 DFQATT, CDR2 SNEGSKA (reference sequence). The V gene lost 4 bases and the J gene lost 4 bases, with 13 bases spanning the gap. The CDR3 region is CSANPLARETQYF. The DNA for the CDR3 is TGCAGTGCTAATCCCCTAGCAAGAGAGACCCAGTACTTC.

V usage is TRBV2 and J usage is TRBJ1-1, with a weak D call TRBD1 (6 bases). Per the germline V gene, CDR1 is SNHLY and CDR2 is FYNNEI. The V gene lost 9 bases and the J gene lost 1 base, with 12 bases spanning the gap. The CDR3 contains 13 residues. In DNA, the CDR3 is TGTGCCAGGAACAGGGTCCCGAACACTGAAGCTTTCTTT. It codes for CARNRVPNTEAFF.

The chain joins TRBV2 to TRBJ2-2; D gene unclear. V was pared by 7 bases and J by 10 bases, with 13 bases between. Germline values: CDR1 SNHLY, CDR2 FYNNEI. This CDR3 is 12 amino acids long. CDR3 DNA: TGTGCCAGCAATTCGGACGACTCGGAGCTGTTTTTT. The encoded protein is CASNSDDSELFF.

The table lists this clonotype with a few counts. The chain combines TRBV3-1 with TRBJ2-5; 11 bases map to TRBD2. This CDR3 contains 17 residues. Germline lookup yields CDR1 LGHDT and CDR2 YNNKEL (reference sequence). The junction had 8 bases not matched to a gene; V was cut back by 0 bases and J by 5 bases. CDR3 amino acids: CASSQERLAGGYETQYF. DNA of the CDR3: TGTGCCAGCAGCCAAGAAAGGCTAGCGGGGGGATATGAGACCCAGTACTTC.

This clonotype was detected many times. The chain uses TRBV4-2 and TRBJ2-7; 7 bases are shared with TRBD2. The CDR3 totals 14 residues. V shed 3 bases, J shed 5 bases, and the junction held 7 bases outside the gene matches. Germline V gives CDR1 LGHNA, CDR2 YNFKEQ. The DNA for the CDR3 is TGTGCCAGCAGCCACGGTGGGGGAGGGGACGAGCAGTACTTC. It specifies CASSHGGGGDEQYF.

This clonotype came up a few times. This chain links TRBV4-1 with TRBJ2-1, with D perhaps matching TRBD1 or TRBD2 (6 bases each). Germline-derived CDR1 and CDR2 are MGHRA and YSYEKL. The V end was cut by 1 base, the J end by 4 bases, with 14 bases between. This CDR3 region has 16 residues. The CDR3 sequence is CASSQGPGGGYNEQFF. CDR3 sequence (DNA): TGCGCCAGCAGCCAAGGCCCCGGGGGCGGGTACAATGAGCAGTTCTTC.

This clonotype showed up just a few times. The chain combines TRBV7-2 with TRBJ1-5; D perhaps matches TRBD1 (6 bases). The CDR3 has 15 amino acids. Germline CDR1 and CDR2: SGHTA and FQGNSA. The V end lost 2 bases, the J end lost 6 bases, and 14 bases lay between the germline ends. The CDR3 sequence: CASSLKGGAGQPQHF. CDR3 nucleotides: TGTGCCAGCAGCTTAAAGGGGGGCGCGGGTCAGCCCCAGCATTTT. Full variable domain (outside the CDR3, taken from reference TRBV7-2 and TRBJ1-5): GAGVSQSPSNKVTEKGKDVELRCDPISGHTALYWYRQSLGQGLEFLIYFQGNSAPDKSGLPSDRFSAERTGGSVSTLTIQRTQQEDSAVYLCASSLKGGAGQPQHFGDGTRLSIL.

A remark on this clonotype: This sequence may be a read error, since a much larger clone differs from it by one base. The J gene is TRBJ1-1, the V gene TRBV3-1, with 9 positions matching TRBD1. The germline V gene has CDR1 LGHDT and CDR2 YNNKEL (reference sequence). The length of the CDR3 is 13 residues. The DNA for the CDR3 is TGTGCCAGCGGCCAGATCGGGACAGGGAGGGCTTTCTTT. Its translation: CASGQIGTGRAFF.

V and J are TRBV20-1 and TRBJ2-7, with TRBD2 matching 8 bases. This CDR3 spans 15 amino acids. Trimming removed 3 bases from V and 2 bases from J; junction bases left unmatched: 9. The germline CDR1 and CDR2 sequences are DFQATT and SNEGSKA (reference sequence). The CDR3 protein is CSASIGQRGPYEQYF. The CDR3 DNA sequence: TGCAGTGCTAGTATTGGGCAGCGGGGGCCCTACGAGCAGTACTTC.

This clonotype was detected ten times or more. The chain links TRBV5-6 to TRBJ2-1; 7 bases are shared with TRBD1. V gave up 0 bases and J gave up 7 bases; unmatched junction bases: 22. CDR1 and CDR2 (germline): SGHDT, YYEEEE. The CDR3 runs 20 residues. CDR3 in DNA: TGTGCCAGCAGCTTGGCCGTTGTTGGGACAGTTTTCCGCGAAACTAATGAGCAGTTCTTC. It yields the protein CASSLAVVGTVFRETNEQFF. The variable domain in full, with the rest retrieved from reference TRBV5-6 and TRBJ2-1, is DAGVTQSPTHLIKTRGQQVTLRCSPKSGHDTVSWYQQALGQGPQFIFQYYEEEERQRGNFPDRFSGHQFPNYSSELNVNALLLGDSALYLCASSLAVVGTVFRETNEQFFGPGTRLTVL.

The chain has TRBV20-1 and TRBJ2-3; D is possibly TRBD1 (6 bases). Germline loops: CDR1 DFQATT, CDR2 SNEGSKA (reference sequence). The CDR3 is 12 amino acids. The CDR3 loop reads CSAAYRERTQYF. The DNA for the CDR3 is TGCAGCGCCGCTTACAGGGAAAGGACGCAGTATTTT.

This clonotype occurred many times. CDR3 amino acids: CASSLSPPYTEAFF. The DNA for the CDR3 is TGTGCCAGCAGCTTATCCCCCCCGTACACTGAAGCTTTCTTT. The J gene is TRBJ1-1, the V gene TRBV11-2; D is undetermined. Germline CDR1 is SGHAT and CDR2 is FQNNGV. The CDR3 length is 14 residues. With 2 bases removed from V and 3 bases from J, the gap between germline ends came to 10 bases.

A note on this clonotype: An end of the junction differs from the germline gene, which may be a read error. The chain uses TRBV7-9 and TRBJ1-1; D is unresolved. Germline CDR1 SEHNR, CDR2 FQNEAQ (reference sequence). This CDR3 region has 12 residues. CDR3 in DNA: TGTGCCAGCAGCTACTACTCAGAGTCCACGGTCTTT. Translating gives CASSYYSESTVF.

The table lists this clonotype with a few counts. The chain has TRBV6-2 or TRBV6-3 and TRBJ2-5, with a possible D match to TRBD1 (6 bases). The CDR3 is made up of 11 amino acids. Germline V gene data show CDR1 as MNHEY and CDR2 as SVGEGT. This CDR3 reads CAGADQETQYF. The CDR3 DNA follows: TGTGCGGGGGCGGACCAAGAGACCCAGTACTTC.

This clonotype was seen a few times. The rearrangement links TRBV20-1 to TRBJ2-1, with TRBD2 matching over 11 bases. The CDR3 runs to 15 residues. Germline V lookup: CDR1 DFQATT, CDR2 SNEGSKA (reference sequence). The V segment lost 6 bases and the J segment 5 bases; nucleotides outside the gene matches: 9. The CDR3: CSAISGGATNNEQFF. CDR3 coding DNA: TGCAGTGCCATTAGCGGGGGGGCAACTAACAATGAGCAGTTCTTC.

V and J are TRBV9 and TRBJ2-1; TRBD2 is a possible D gene (6 bases). The CDR3 is 16 amino acids. V dropped 0 bases and J dropped 0 bases, with 10 bases sitting between them. Germline V gene lookup returns CDR1 SGDLS and CDR2 YYNGEE. The CDR3 loop reads CASSVAGGSSYNEQFF. The CDR3 DNA reads as TGTGCCAGCAGCGTAGCTGGAGGGAGCTCCTACAATGAGCAGTTCTTC.

This chain links TRBV5-1 with TRBJ1-6; TRBD1 agrees at 7 bases. CDR3 length: 16 amino acids. V was clipped by 4 bases and J by 11 bases; unmatched bases: 15. Germline values: CDR1 SGHRS, CDR2 YFSETQ. CDR3 in DNA: TGCGCCAGCAGCACTGGAGGACAGGCATCATCTGCACCCCTCCACTTT. The encoded protein is CASSTGGQASSAPLHF.

The genes are TRBV10-3 and TRBJ2-7; 7 nucleotides align to TRBD2. This CDR3 contains 14 residues. In germline, CDR1 is ENHRY, CDR2 SYGVKD. V shed 6 bases and J 5 bases; nucleotides not matched to a gene: 10. CDR3 sequence (DNA): TGTGCCATCAGCCCAGCCGGGACTACGGACGAGCAGTACTTC. Translated, it gives CAISPAGTTDEQYF.

This chain links TRBV7-2 with TRBJ2-2; tentatively, D is TRBD1 or TRBD2 (5 bases each). The ends were cut back, 3 bases at V and 4 bases at J, with 6 bases in the middle. The CDR3 is 13 residues long. The V gene's germline CDR1 is SGHTA and CDR2 FQGNSA. CDR3 nucleotides: TGTGCCAGCAGCTTCGGGACCACCGGGGAGCTGTTTTTT. Protein sequence: CASSFGTTGELFF.

In this sample, this clonotype turned up many times. The J gene is TRBJ2-1, the V gene TRBV5-1, with 9 bases fitting TRBD2. The CDR3 is 16 amino acids. Germline trimming cut 4 bases from V and 7 bases from J; bases unmatched to any gene: 12. Germline values: CDR1 SGHRS, CDR2 YFSETQ. CDR3 region: CASSQLGGGAVNEQFF. Here the CDR3 DNA reads TGCGCCAGCAGCCAGCTCGGCGGGGGGGCCGTTAATGAGCAGTTCTTC.

The CDR3 coding sequence is TGCGCCAGCAGCTTGGTAGGGACAGGTTCTGCTGGGGCCAACGTCCTGACTTTC. Its protein product is CASSLVGTGSAGANVLTF. The gene calls are TRBV5-1 and TRBJ2-6, with TRBD1 identical over 8 bases. The CDR3 runs to 18 residues. V gave up 0 bases and J gave up 2 bases; unmatched junction bases: 7. Germline CDR1 is SGHRS and CDR2 is YFSETQ.